A selection of T cell receptor beta chains follows, all from one sample in a study of CD8+ T cells in alopecia areata. Only in-frame clones appear in the TCRdb table, and some are missing; sequencing was by immunoSEQ multiplex PCR. The repertoire holds roughly 200,000 clones, with around half as singletons. Sample: CD8+ T cells sorted from blood, taken at week 24, from a patient treated with tofacitinib. All receptors come from a human donor with alopecia areata. The CDR3 runs from the conserved cysteine through the conserved F or W. D genes are given only for firm matches. A clone size is listed for some rows: how often the clone was seen (once, few, many), or a class if it is expanded.

CDR3nt | CDR3aa | d_gene | abundance | j_gene | v_gene
TGCGCCAGCAGCCAAGATCGGACTAGCAACGAGCAGTACTTC | CASSQDRTSNEQYF | TRBD2 | - | TRBJ2-7 | TRBV4-3
TGTGCCAGCAGTGAATCGGATCCCAGCCCGCTTAATTCACCCCTCCACTTT | CASSESDPSPLNSPLHF | - | - | TRBJ1-6 | TRBV25-1
TGTGCCTGGAGTGCCCCGGGGCAACGCTCCTACGAGCAGTACTTC | CAWSAPGQRSYEQYF | - | once | TRBJ2-7 | TRBV30
TGTGCCAGCAGTTTCCAGGGTGGTCGTTGGGGCTACACCTTC | CASSFQGGRWGYTF | - | once | TRBJ1-2 | TRBV27
TGCAGCGTTTTCGATGGCACTGAAGCTTTCTTT | CSVFDGTEAFF | - | - | TRBJ1-1 | TRBV29-1
TGCAGCACGGTTGGGGGGCAGGGTAGCACTGAAGCTTTCTTT | CSTVGGQGSTEAFF | - | few | TRBJ1-1 | TRBV29-1
TGTGCCTGGAGCCGGGACACGGAGTTCGGTGGCTACACCTTC | CAWSRDTEFGGYTF | - | - | TRBJ1-2 | TRBV30
TGCGCCAGCAGCCAAGACCGGAGCTCCTATAATTCACCCCTCCACTTT | CASSQDRSSYNSPLHF | - | few | TRBJ1-6 | TRBV4-3
TGTGCCAGCAGTTTGGTCGGGGGGGCAGAGCAGTTCTTC | CASSLVGGAEQFF | TRBD2 | few | TRBJ2-1 | TRBV6-5
TGTGCTAGTGCCCCACCGGGGGGGCCGAGCACAGATACGCAGTATTTT | CASAPPGGPSTDTQYF | TRBD2 | - | TRBJ2-3 | TRBV12-5
TGCAGCGTTGCCGGGACTGAGGATACTGGGACAGATACGCAGTATTTT | CSVAGTEDTGTDTQYF | - | - | TRBJ2-3 | TRBV29-1
TGCGCCAGCAGCTTGGGGGGCTACAATGAGCAGTTCTTC | CASSLGGYNEQFF | - | - | TRBJ2-1 | TRBV5-1
TGTGCCTGGAGCTTAGATTATGCGAATGAGCAGTTCTTC | CAWSLDYANEQFF | - | few | TRBJ2-1 | TRBV30
TGTGCCAGCACGGCATCAGGGACCACTGAAGCTTTCTTT | CASTASGTTEAFF | - | - | TRBJ1-1 | TRBV25-1
TGTGCCACCAGCAGAGGGACAGTAGGCACAGATACGCAGTATTTT | CATSRGTVGTDTQYF | - | - | TRBJ2-3 | TRBV15
TGCGCCAGCAGCCAAGGAGGCGGGGGGTACAATGAGCAGTTCTTC | CASSQGGGGYNEQFF | TRBD2 | - | TRBJ2-1 | TRBV4-3
TGTGCCAGCAGTTTAGGGCAAGGCAATCAGCCCCAGCATTTT | CASSLGQGNQPQHF | - | few | TRBJ1-5 | TRBV27
TGTGCCAGCAGCTTAGCAGGCAGCTACGAGCAGTACTTC | CASSLAGSYEQYF | - | few | TRBJ2-7 | TRBV7-2
TGCAGTGCTAGAGTGGGGGATACGCAGTATTTT | CSARVGDTQYF | - | - | TRBJ2-3 | TRBV20-1
TGTGCCAGCAGCTTCGGACGGAGAGAATACAATGAGCAGTTCTTC | CASSFGRREYNEQFF | - | - | TRBJ2-1 | TRBV13
TGTGCCAGCAGCACGGGACTAGCGGGGCCCACAGATACGCAGTATTTT | CASSTGLAGPTDTQYF | TRBD2 | - | TRBJ2-3 | TRBV13
TGTGCCAGCAGCTTTATAGGGGGCCGGGGCTACACCTTC | CASSFIGGRGYTF | TRBD1 | - | TRBJ1-2 | TRBV7-9
TGTGCCAGCAGCTTAGGCGGGGGAACCTACGAGCAGTACTTC | CASSLGGGTYEQYF | TRBD2 | - | TRBJ2-7 | TRBV11-2
TGTGCCAGCAGCTTACTTTCGGGGGTTGGGGCCAACGTCCTGACTTTC | CASSLLSGVGANVLTF | - | - | TRBJ2-6 | TRBV7-2
TGTGCCAGCAGTTTAATCGCAGCCGGGACAGGGGGTAACTATGGCTACACCTTC | CASSLIAAGTGGNYGYTF | TRBD1 | - | TRBJ1-2 | TRBV27
TGTGCCAGCAGCTTAGGGTCCGGGGATACGCAGTATTTT | CASSLGSGDTQYF | - | - | TRBJ2-3 | TRBV7-8
TGTGCCAGCAGCGTGCGGTCTAGTGGCTACACCTTC | CASSVRSSGYTF | - | - | TRBJ1-2 | TRBV9
TGTGCCAGCAGTAACAGGGGAAACAATGAGCAGTTCTTC | CASSNRGNNEQFF | TRBD1 | few | TRBJ2-1 | TRBV27
TGTGCCAGCAGCAACGCAGGGGCCGGGGAGCTGTTTTTT | CASSNAGAGELFF | - | - | TRBJ2-2 | TRBV9
TGTGCCAGCAGCCCCCGGTGGAACACTGAAGCTTTCTTT | CASSPRWNTEAFF | - | - | TRBJ1-1 | TRBV5-6
TGTGCCAGCAGTGCCGGTTCCACAGATACGCAGTATTTT | CASSAGSTDTQYF | - | - | TRBJ2-3 | TRBV9
TGTGCCAGCAGCCCAGCTACTGCGAACACCGGGGAGCTGTTTTTT | CASSPATANTGELFF | - | few | TRBJ2-2 | TRBV7-6
TGTGCCAGCAGCTTGCCAGCGGGGCGGGGGGAGACCCAGTACTTC | CASSLPAGRGETQYF | TRBD2 | few | TRBJ2-5 | TRBV5-6
TGTGCCAGCCACCAGGGGAACGAGCAGTACTTC | CASHQGNEQYF | - | few | TRBJ2-7 | TRBV19
TGCGCCAGCAGCCCAGGAGGGAACACTGAAGCTTTCTTT | CASSPGGNTEAFF | - | - | TRBJ1-1 | TRBV5-1
TGTGCCAGCAGCTTTTGGACGGCCAACGAGCAGTACTTC | CASSFWTANEQYF | - | - | TRBJ2-7 | TRBV7-2
TGTGCCAGCAGCTCGGGCGAGGAGACTGAAGCTTCCTTT | CASSSGEETEASF | - | - | TRBJ1-1 | TRBV13
TGTGCCTGGAGTGAAACAGGGGGCACAGATACGCAGTATTTT | CAWSETGGTDTQYF | TRBD1 | - | TRBJ2-3 | TRBV30
TGTGCTAGTGGTGGTGGGATTAATCAGCCCCAGCATTTT | CASGGGINQPQHF | - | - | TRBJ1-5 | TRBV12-5
TGTGCCAGTAGCTCGACAGGTAGTACCTACGAGCAGTACTTC | CASSSTGSTYEQYF | - | few | TRBJ2-7 | TRBV19
TGTGCCAGCAGCTCCGATACGCAGTATTTT | CASSSDTQYF | - | - | TRBJ2-3 | TRBV7-9
TGTGCCAGTAGTATTGGAGGGGGCAATGAGCAGTTCTTC | CASSIGGGNEQFF | - | - | TRBJ2-1 | TRBV19
TGTGCCAGCAGCTTATCAACGGGGTCAGATACGCAGTATTTT | CASSLSTGSDTQYF | - | few | TRBJ2-3 | TRBV11-2
TGTGCCTGGAGTCAGAGGGCCCCTGAGGAAAAACTGTTTTTT | CAWSQRAPEEKLFF | - | - | TRBJ1-4 | TRBV30
TGTGCCAGCAGTTTCGGGGGATCCTACAATGAGCAGTTCTTC | CASSFGGSYNEQFF | - | few | TRBJ2-1 | TRBV27
TGTGCCACCAGCAGAGTCCAGGGGGCTGATGGCTACACCTTC | CATSRVQGADGYTF | TRBD1 | - | TRBJ1-2 | TRBV15
TGTGCCAGCAGTTTAATGGCGGGACAGGGGGCGAACAATGAGCAGTTCTTC | CASSLMAGQGANNEQFF | TRBD1 | - | TRBJ2-1 | TRBV27
TGTGCCAGCATTCTTATCGGGACTAGCGGTTCCTACGAGCAGTACTTC | CASILIGTSGSYEQYF | TRBD2 | - | TRBJ2-7 | TRBV2
TGTGCCAGCAGTCCCCGGTCTGGGGACACCGGGGAGCTGTTTTTT | CASSPRSGDTGELFF | - | - | TRBJ2-2 | TRBV9
TGCGCCAGCAGCTTGGCCGGAAGAGCCTACGAGCAGTACTTC | CASSLAGRAYEQYF | - | - | TRBJ2-7 | TRBV5-1
TGTGCCAGCAGGGACGGTAATTCACCCCTCCACTTT | CASRDGNSPLHF | - | few | TRBJ1-6 | TRBV6-4
TGTGCCAGCAGCTGGCTAGCGGGGATCGATGAGCAGTTCTTC | CASSWLAGIDEQFF | TRBD2 | - | TRBJ2-1 | TRBV25-1
TGTGCCAGCAGCCCCTACGGACAGGGGGACTACAATGAGCAGTTCTTC | CASSPYGQGDYNEQFF | TRBD1 | - | TRBJ2-1 | TRBV9